This T cell receptor (beta chain) was sequenced during a study of cytomegalovirus exposure and HLA in healthy donors. Study-level findings and limits: Analyzed later, most CMV-associated TCR beta chains appeared HLA-restricted.

The PCR employed 60 Vbeta primers together with 13 Jbeta primers. The protocol was immunoSEQ multiplex PCR, while the TCRdb copy is restricted to in-frame clones and leaves out a portion. This sample has some 190,000 clones; roughly three quarters occur once, and the top ten carry less than 2.5%. As for this clone: The antigen remains unidentified.

The CDR3 runs to 16 residues. Trimming cost V 1 base and J 6 bases, with 13 bases left between them. Germline CDR1 reads LGHNA; CDR2 reads YNFKEQ. Healthy individuals who donated bone marrow served as the donors. Sequencing was performed on PBMCs. The receptor was derived from a woman aged 25 to 39 in good health and CMV-seropositive. The J gene is TRBJ1-6, the V gene TRBV4-2; TRBD1 might be the D (5 bases). In nucleotides, the CDR3 is TGTGCCAGCAGCCAAGGTCCGATCCAGGGTAATTCACCCCTCCACTTT. It codes for CASSQGPIQGNSPLHF.